These T cell receptor beta chains were read from a single sample in a study of cytomegalovirus exposure and HLA in healthy donors. The method was immunoSEQ multiplex PCR; TCRdb's version includes in-frame clones alone and lacks a portion of them. There are a few hundred thousand clones in the sample; around 80% occur only once, and about 3% lies in the top ten. What was sequenced was PBMCs. The receptors come from a man between 25 and 39 years old in good health and CMV-seronegative. Both conserved end residues are part of each CDR3. The D gene is left open where the match is weak. Part of the rows lack a size; the others show once, few, many or a class for expanded clones.

v_gene	j_gene	abundance	d_gene	CDR3nt	CDR3aa
TRBV19	TRBJ1-6	.	.	TGTGCCAGTAGTGATGGTGGACGGGGTGGGACACCCCTCCACTTT	CASSDGGRGGTPLHF
TRBV28	TRBJ2-7	.	TRBD1	TGTGCCAGCAGTTCCTCCGGGACAGTCTCCTACGAGCAGTACTTC	CASSSSGTVSYEQYF
TRBV7-3	TRBJ2-2	.	TRBD2	TGTGCCAGCAGCTCCAGCGGGGGACGGAAGAACACCGGGGAGCTGTTTTTT	CASSSSGGRKNTGELFF
TRBV4-2	TRBJ2-3	few	TRBD1	TGTGCCAGCAGCCAAGATCGAGGGGGCTTTGATACGCAGTATTTT	CASSQDRGGFDTQYF
TRBV27	TRBJ1-1	.	.	TGTGCCAGCAGTTTAACGGTGAACACTGAAGCTTTCTTT	CASSLTVNTEAFF
TRBV10-2	TRBJ2-2	.	TRBD2	TGCGCCAGCAGTGACCCTTACTTTAGCGGGGGACCTAACACCGGGGAGCTGTTTTTT	CASSDPYFSGGPNTGELFF
TRBV7-9	TRBJ1-3	.	.	TGTGCCAGCAGCTTAGGAGTGGCAGGGAACTCTGGAAACACCATATATTTT	CASSLGVAGNSGNTIYF
TRBV4-1	TRBJ1-2	once	TRBD1	TGCGCCAGCAGCCAAGAGGGAGTCCGGACAGGGGCCGTACGAAACTATGGCTACACCTTC	CASSQEGVRTGAVRNYGYTF
TRBV9	TRBJ2-7	.	TRBD1	TGTGCCAGCAGCGTAGAAGGACAGGACCCCTACGAGCAGTACTTC	CASSVEGQDPYEQYF
TRBV11-2	TRBJ1-2	few	TRBD1	TGTGCCAGCAGCCTAGGCACGGGACAGATGAAGGACTATGGCTACACCTTC	CASSLGTGQMKDYGYTF
TRBV27	TRBJ1-2	.	TRBD1	TGTGCCAGCGCTTTTTTGGGACAGTCTAACTATGGCTACACCTTC	CASAFLGQSNYGYTF
TRBV2	TRBJ2-3	few	.	TGTGCCAGCAGTTTTGCGGGTTTGCAGTATTTT	CASSFAGLQYF
TRBV18	TRBJ2-3	.	TRBD2	TGTGCCAGCTCACCCATAGGAACCAGCGGGGGGAGCACAGATACGCAGTATTTT	CASSPIGTSGGSTDTQYF
TRBV7-9	TRBJ1-6	.	TRBD1	TGTGCCAGCAGCCATGGGACAGCTGGAACACCCCTCCACTTT	CASSHGTAGTPLHF
TRBV6-6	TRBJ1-4	.	.	TGTGCCAGCAGTCCTGGTCGGGGGGCAAGGGAAAAACTGTTTTTT	CASSPGRGAREKLFF
TRBV5-1	TRBJ1-1	.	TRBD1	TGCGCCAGCAGCTCTAGACAGGGGGCATACACTGAAGCTTTCTTT	CASSSRQGAYTEAFF
TRBV6-1	TRBJ2-7	.	.	TGTGCCAGCAGTGATGGGCCAGGGGAAAGCGAGCAGTACTTC	CASSDGPGESEQYF
TRBV2	TRBJ2-5	.	.	TGTGCCAGCAGAGGCGGGCGACAAGAGACCCAGTACTTC	CASRGGRQETQYF
TRBV14	TRBJ1-2	.	.	TGTGCCAGCAGCCGACAATCCCTCATCAGGATCCCGGGAGGCTACACCTTC	CASSRQSLIRIPGGYTF
TRBV7-2	TRBJ2-2	.	.	TGTGCCAGCAGGGGGGACATGAACACCGGGGAGCTGTTTTTT	CASRGDMNTGELFF
TRBV7-9	TRBJ1-1	.	TRBD1	TGTGCCAGCAGCTCAGACAGGGGGGGCTTGGACACTGAAGCTTTCTTT	CASSSDRGGLDTEAFF
TRBV7-2	TRBJ1-6	.	.	TGTGCCAGCAGCCGTTATCGGCGGGGGGCAAGGTTGAATTCACCCCTCCACTTT	CASSRYRRGARLNSPLHF
TRBV5-4	TRBJ2-5	.	.	TGTGCCAGCAGCTTGCTGACAGGCCAAGAGACCCAGTACTTC	CASSLLTGQETQYF
TRBV5-5	TRBJ2-2	.	.	TGTGCCAGCAGCTTCTCAGGGGGGACCGGGGAGCTGTTTTTT	CASSFSGGTGELFF
TRBV28	TRBJ1-2	.	.	TGTGCCAGCACCATTTTAGAGGGACTCTATGGCTACACCTTC	CASTILEGLYGYTF
TRBV6-1	TRBJ1-5	.	TRBD1	TGTGCCAGCAGCCGACAGGGCATTGGAAATCAGCCCCAGCATTTT	CASSRQGIGNQPQHF
TRBV4-1	TRBJ2-3	.	.	TGCGCCAGCAGCCCCTCTGAGGCGATGGATACGCAGTATTTT	CASSPSEAMDTQYF
TRBV4-2	TRBJ1-1	once	.	TGTGCCAGCAGCCAAGATTTAATACTTGTGACAGCTGGGAACACTGAAGCTTTCTTT	CASSQDLILVTAGNTEAFF
TRBV19	TRBJ1-5	.	TRBD1	TGTGCCAGTACCGGGGACAGGGGTCTTAATCAGCCCCAGCATTTT	CASTGDRGLNQPQHF
TRBV7-2	TRBJ1-5	.	TRBD1	TGTGCCAGCAGCTTAGACAGGGGGCTAGGACAGCCCCAGCATTTT	CASSLDRGLGQPQHF
TRBV5-6	TRBJ2-7	.	.	TGTGCCAGCAGCCCCTTCCTCGGCGAGCAGTACTTC	CASSPFLGEQYF
TRBV7-9	TRBJ2-7	.	.	TGTGCCAGCAGCCTGGGACAAGGCCAAATCTCCTACGAGCAGTACTTC	CASSLGQGQISYEQYF
TRBV19	TRBJ1-5	.	TRBD1	TGTGCCAGTGGACAGGGAGGTCAGCCCCAGCATTTT	CASGQGGQPQHF
TRBV28	TRBJ2-7	.	.	TGTGCCAGCAGTGTATGGACAGCTCCTACGAAGTACGAGCAGTACTTC	CASSVWTAPTKYEQYF
TRBV7-7	TRBJ2-3	.	.	TGTGCTAGCAGCTTAACGGGGAGATCAGATACGCAGTATTTT	CASSLTGRSDTQYF
TRBV18	TRBJ2-3	.	.	TGTGCCAGCTCACCCCGGCTAGGGGGCACAGATACGCAGTATTTT	CASSPRLGGTDTQYF
TRBV6-5	TRBJ2-1	.	.	TGTGCCAGCAGTCGTTCAGTAGCCGGGGAGCAGTTCTTC	CASSRSVAGEQFF
TRBV28	TRBJ2-7	.	TRBD2	TGTGCCAGCAGTTTAGGGAGGGGCTACGAGCAGTACTTC	CASSLGRGYEQYF
TRBV20-1	TRBJ2-1	.	.	TGCAGTGCTAGAGGTCTTGAGCAGTTCTTC	CSARGLEQFF
TRBV9	TRBJ2-7	once	TRBD2	TGTGCCAGCAGCCCGAGCGGGGGGGCCTACGAGCAGTACTTC	CASSPSGGAYEQYF
TRBV7-2	TRBJ2-5	.	TRBD2	TGTGCCAGCAGCTTGGTACTAGCGGGGGGCCCGGCCAGGGAGACCCAGTACTTC	CASSLVLAGGPARETQYF
TRBV5-5	TRBJ2-5	.	.	TGTGCCTGCCAAAGGGCGGGTGTCTACCAAGAGACCCAGTACTTC	CACQRAGVYQETQYF
TRBV27	TRBJ1-1	few	.	TGTGCCAGCAGTTTATCGGGGTCAGGAGGCACTCTGAAAGCTTTCTTT	CASSLSGSGGTLKAFF
TRBV5-1	TRBJ1-1	.	.	TGCGCCAGCAGCTTGGGGTCGACAGTGGTGGTCGAAGCTTTCTTT	CASSLGSTVVVEAFF